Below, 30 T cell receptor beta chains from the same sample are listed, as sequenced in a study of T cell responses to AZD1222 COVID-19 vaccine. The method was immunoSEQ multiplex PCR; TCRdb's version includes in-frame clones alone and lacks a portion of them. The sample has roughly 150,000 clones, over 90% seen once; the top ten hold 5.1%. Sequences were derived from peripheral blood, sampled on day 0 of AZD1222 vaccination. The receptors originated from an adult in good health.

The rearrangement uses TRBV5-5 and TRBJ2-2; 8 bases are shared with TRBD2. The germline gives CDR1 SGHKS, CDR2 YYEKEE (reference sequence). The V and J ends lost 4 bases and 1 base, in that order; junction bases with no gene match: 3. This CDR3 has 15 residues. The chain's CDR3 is CASSRAGVNTGELFF. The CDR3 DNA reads TGTGCCAGCAGCCGAGCGGGAGTGAACACCGGGGAGCTGTTTTTT.

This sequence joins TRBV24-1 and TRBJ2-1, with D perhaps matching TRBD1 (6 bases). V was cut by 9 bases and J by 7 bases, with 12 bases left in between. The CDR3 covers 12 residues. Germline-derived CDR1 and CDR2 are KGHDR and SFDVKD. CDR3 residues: CATRSQGNEQFF. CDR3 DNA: TGTGCCACCCGGTCACAGGGAAATGAGCAGTTCTTC.

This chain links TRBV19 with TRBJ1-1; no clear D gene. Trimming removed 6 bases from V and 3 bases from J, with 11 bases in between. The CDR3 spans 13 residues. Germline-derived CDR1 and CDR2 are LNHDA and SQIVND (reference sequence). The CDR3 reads CASRRNRDTEAFF. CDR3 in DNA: TGTGCCAGTAGGCGAAACAGAGACACTGAAGCTTTCTTT.

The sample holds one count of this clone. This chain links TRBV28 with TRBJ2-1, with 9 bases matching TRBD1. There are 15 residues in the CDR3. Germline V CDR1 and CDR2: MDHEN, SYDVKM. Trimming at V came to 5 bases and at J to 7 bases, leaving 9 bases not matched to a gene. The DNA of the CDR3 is TGTGCCAGCAGTGCCTACAGGGGGCCACGAAATGAGCAGTTCTTC. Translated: CASSAYRGPRNEQFF.

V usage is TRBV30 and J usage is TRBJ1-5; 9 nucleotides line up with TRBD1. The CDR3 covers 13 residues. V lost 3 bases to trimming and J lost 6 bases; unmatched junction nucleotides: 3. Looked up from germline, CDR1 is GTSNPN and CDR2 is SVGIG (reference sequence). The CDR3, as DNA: TGTGCCTGGAGCGGGACAGGGTTTCAGCCCCAGCATTTT. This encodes CAWSGTGFQPQHF.

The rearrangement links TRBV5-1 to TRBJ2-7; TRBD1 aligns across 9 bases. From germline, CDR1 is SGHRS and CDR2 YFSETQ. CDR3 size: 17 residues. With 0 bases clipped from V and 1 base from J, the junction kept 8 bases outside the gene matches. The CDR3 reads CASSLARRTGESYEQYF. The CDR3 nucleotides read TGCGCCAGCAGCTTGGCCAGACGGACAGGGGAATCCTACGAGCAGTACTTC.

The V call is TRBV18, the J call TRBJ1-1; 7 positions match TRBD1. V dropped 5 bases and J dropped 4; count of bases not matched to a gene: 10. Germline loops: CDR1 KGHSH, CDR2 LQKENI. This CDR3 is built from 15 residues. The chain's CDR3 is CASSTQGEGATEAFF. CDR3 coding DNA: TGTGCCAGCTCAACTCAGGGGGAAGGGGCCACTGAAGCTTTCTTT.

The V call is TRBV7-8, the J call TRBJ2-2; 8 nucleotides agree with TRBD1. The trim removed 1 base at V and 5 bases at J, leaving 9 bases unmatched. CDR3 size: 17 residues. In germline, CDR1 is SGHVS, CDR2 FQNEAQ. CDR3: CASSLERTGSYTGELFF. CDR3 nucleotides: TGTGCCAGCAGCTTAGAGCGGACAGGGTCGTATACCGGGGAGCTGTTTTTT. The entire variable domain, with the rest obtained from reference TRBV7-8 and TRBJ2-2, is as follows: GAGVSQSPRYKVAKRGQDVALRCDPISGHVSLFWYQQALGQGPEFLTYFQNEAQLDKSGLPSDRFFAERPEGSVSTLKIQRTQQEDSAVYLCASSLERTGSYTGELFFGEGSRLTVL.

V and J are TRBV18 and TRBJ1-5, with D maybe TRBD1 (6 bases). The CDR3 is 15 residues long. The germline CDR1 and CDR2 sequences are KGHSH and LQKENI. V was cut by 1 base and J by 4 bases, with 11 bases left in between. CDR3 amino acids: CASSPRTDGNQPQHF. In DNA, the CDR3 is TGTGCCAGCTCACCACGGACAGATGGGAATCAGCCCCAGCATTTT.

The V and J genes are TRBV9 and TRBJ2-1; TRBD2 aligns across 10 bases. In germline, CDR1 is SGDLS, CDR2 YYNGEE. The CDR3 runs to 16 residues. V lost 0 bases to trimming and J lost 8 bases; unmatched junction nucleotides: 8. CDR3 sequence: CASSVGLAGGRDEQFF. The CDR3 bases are TGTGCCAGCAGCGTAGGATTAGCGGGAGGAAGGGATGAGCAGTTCTTC.

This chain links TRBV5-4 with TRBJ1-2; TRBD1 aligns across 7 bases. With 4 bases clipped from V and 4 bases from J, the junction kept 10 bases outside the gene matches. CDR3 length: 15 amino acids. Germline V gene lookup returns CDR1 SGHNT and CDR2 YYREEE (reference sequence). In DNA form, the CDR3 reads TGTGCCAGCAGCACTCGACAGGGACCTTCCTATGGCTACACCTTC. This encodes CASSTRQGPSYGYTF.

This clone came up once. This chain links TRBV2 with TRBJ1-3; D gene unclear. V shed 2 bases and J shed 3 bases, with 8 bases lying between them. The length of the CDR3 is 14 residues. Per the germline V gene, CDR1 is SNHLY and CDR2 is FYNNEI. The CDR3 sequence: CASSEWEGGNTIYF. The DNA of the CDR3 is TGTGCCAGCAGTGAATGGGAGGGTGGAAACACCATATATTTT.

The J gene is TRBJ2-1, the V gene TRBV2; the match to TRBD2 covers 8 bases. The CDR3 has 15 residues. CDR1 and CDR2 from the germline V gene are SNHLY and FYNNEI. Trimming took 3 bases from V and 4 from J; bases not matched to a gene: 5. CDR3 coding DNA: TGTGCCAGCAGTGACCCGGGACTAGGGTACAATGAGCAGTTCTTC. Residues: CASSDPGLGYNEQFF.

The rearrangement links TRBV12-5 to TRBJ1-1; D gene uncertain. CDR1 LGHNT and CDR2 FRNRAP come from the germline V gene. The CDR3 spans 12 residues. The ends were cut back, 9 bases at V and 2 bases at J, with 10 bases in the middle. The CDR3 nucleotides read TGTGCTAGCCAAAACTCTAACACTGAAGCTTTCTTT. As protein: CASQNSNTEAFF.

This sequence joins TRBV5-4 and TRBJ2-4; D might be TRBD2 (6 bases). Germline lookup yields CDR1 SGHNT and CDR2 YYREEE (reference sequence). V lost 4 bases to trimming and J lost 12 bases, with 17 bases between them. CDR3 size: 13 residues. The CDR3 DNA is TGTGCCAGCAGCCCTAGTGTAAGGGAGGATCAGTACTTC. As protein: CASSPSVREDQYF. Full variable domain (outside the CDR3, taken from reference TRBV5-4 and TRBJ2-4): ETGVTQSPTHLIKTRGQQVTLRCSSQSGHNTVSWYQQALGQGPQFIFQYYREEENGRGNFPPRFSGLQFPNYSSELNVNALELDDSALYLCASSPSVREDQYFGAGTRLSVL.

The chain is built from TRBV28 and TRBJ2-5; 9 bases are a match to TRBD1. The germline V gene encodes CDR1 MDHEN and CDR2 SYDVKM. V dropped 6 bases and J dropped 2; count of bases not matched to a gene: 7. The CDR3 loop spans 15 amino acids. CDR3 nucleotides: TGTGCCAGCAGCTCCGGGACAGGGCTACAAGAGACCCAGTACTTC. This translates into CASSSGTGLQETQYF.

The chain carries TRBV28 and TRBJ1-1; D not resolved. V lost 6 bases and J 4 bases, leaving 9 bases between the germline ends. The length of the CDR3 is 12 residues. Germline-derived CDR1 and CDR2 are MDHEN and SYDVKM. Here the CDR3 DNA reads TGTGCCAGCAGCCCTCGATCCACTGAAGCTTTCTTT. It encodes CASSPRSTEAFF.

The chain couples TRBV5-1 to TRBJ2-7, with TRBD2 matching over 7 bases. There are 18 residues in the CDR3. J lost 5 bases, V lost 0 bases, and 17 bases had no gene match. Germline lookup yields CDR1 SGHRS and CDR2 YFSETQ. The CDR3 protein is CASSLAGRGMARFHEQYF. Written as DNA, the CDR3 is TGCGCCAGCAGCTTGGCAGGGCGGGGGATGGCTAGGTTCCACGAGCAGTACTTC.

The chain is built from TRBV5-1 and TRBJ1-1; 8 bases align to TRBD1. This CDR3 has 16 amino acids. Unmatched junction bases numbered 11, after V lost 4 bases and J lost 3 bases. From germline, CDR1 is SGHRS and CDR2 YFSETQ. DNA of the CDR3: TGCGCCAGCAGCCGAGCAGGGGGCGATGGGGACACTGAAGCTTTCTTT. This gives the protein CASSRAGGDGDTEAFF.

CDR3 protein: CASMGGGEVDEQFF. The CDR3 DNA reads as TGTGCCAGCATGGGCGGGGGGGAAGTGGATGAGCAGTTCTTC. This chain joins TRBV3-1 (or the pseudogene TRBV3-2) and TRBJ2-1, with 9 bases lining up with TRBD2. The CDR3 consists of 14 residues. CDR1 is LGHDT, CDR2 YNNKEL, per germline (reference sequence). V trimming: 7 bases; J trimming: 8 bases; junction bases outside the gene matches: 9.

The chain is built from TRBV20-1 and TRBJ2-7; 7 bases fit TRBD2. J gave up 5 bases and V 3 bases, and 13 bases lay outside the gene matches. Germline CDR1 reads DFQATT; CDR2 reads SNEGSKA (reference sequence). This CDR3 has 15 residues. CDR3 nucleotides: TGCAGTGCTAGTATGGCGGGAGCTGACGTCCACGAGCAGTACTTC. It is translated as CSASMAGADVHEQYF.

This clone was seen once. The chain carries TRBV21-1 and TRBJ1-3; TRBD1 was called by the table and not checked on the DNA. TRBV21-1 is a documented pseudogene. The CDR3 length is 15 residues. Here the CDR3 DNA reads TGTGCCAAAACGACAGGTACCCTCTCTGGAAACACCATATATTTT. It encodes CAKTTGTLSGNTIYF.

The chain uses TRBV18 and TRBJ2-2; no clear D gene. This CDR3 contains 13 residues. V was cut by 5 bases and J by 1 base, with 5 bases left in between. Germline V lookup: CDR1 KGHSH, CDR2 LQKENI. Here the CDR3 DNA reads TGTGCCAGCTCAGAACAGAACACCGGGGAGCTGTTTTTT. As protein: CASSEQNTGELFF. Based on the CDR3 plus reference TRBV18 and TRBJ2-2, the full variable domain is NAGVMQNPRHLVRRRGQEARLRCSPMKGHSHVYWYRQLPEEGLKFMVYLQKENIIDESGMPKERFSAEFPKEGPSILRIQQVVRGDSAAYFCASSEQNTGELFFGEGSRLTVL.

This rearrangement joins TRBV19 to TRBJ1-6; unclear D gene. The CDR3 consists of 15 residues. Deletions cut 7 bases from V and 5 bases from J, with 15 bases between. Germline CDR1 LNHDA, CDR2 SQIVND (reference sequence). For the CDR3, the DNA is TGTGCCAGTACAGTTACGGCCATGGATAATTCACCCCTCCACTTT. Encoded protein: CASTVTAMDNSPLHF.

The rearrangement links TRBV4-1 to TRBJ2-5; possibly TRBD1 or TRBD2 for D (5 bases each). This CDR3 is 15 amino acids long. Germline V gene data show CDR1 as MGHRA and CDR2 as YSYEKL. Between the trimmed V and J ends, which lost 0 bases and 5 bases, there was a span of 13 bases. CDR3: CASSQEAGRRETQYF. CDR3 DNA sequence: TGCGCCAGCAGCCAAGAGGCAGGGCGGAGGGAGACCCAGTACTTC.

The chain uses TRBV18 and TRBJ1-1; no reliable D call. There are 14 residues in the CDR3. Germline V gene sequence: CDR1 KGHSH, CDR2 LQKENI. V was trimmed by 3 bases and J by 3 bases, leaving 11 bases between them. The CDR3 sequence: CASSPSPLDTEAFF. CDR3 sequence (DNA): TGTGCCAGCTCACCGAGTCCCCTCGACACTGAAGCTTTCTTT.

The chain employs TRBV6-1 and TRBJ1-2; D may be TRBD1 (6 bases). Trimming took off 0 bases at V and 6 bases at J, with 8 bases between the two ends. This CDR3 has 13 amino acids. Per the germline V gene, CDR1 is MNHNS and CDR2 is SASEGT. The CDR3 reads CASSEAAGDGYTF. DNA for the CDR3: TGTGCCAGCAGTGAAGCCGCAGGGGATGGCTACACCTTC.

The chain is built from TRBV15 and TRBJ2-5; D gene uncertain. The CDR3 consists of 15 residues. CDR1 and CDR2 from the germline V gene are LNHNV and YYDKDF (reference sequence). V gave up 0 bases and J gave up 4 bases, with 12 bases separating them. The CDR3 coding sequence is TGTGCCACCAGCAGAGATTACTATAGGCCAGAGACCCAGTACTTC. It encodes CATSRDYYRPETQYF.

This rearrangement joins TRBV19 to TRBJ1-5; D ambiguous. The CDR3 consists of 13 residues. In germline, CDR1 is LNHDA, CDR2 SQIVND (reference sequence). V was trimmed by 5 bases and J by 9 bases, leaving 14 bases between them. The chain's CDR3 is CASSEAGPSPQHF. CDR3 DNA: TGTGCCAGTAGTGAGGCAGGTCCCTCGCCCCAGCATTTT.

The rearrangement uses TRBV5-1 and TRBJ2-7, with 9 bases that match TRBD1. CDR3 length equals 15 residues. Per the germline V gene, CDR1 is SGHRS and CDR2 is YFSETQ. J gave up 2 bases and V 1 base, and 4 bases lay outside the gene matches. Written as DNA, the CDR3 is TGCGCCAGCAGCTTGACAGGGGGCGACCCCTACGAGCAGTACTTC. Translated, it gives CASSLTGGDPYEQYF.